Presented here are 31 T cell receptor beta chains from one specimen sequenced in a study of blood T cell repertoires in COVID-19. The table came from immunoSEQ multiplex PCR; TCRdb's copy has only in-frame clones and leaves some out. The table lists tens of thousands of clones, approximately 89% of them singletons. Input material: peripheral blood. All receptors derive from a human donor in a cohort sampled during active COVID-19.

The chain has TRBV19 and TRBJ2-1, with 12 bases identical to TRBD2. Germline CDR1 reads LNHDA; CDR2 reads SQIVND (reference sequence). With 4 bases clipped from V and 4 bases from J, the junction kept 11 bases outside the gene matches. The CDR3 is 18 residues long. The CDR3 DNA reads TGTGCCAGTAGTAGCCCGCCTGGACTAGCGGGGCGATACAATGAGCAGTTCTTC. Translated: CASSSPPGLAGRYNEQFF.

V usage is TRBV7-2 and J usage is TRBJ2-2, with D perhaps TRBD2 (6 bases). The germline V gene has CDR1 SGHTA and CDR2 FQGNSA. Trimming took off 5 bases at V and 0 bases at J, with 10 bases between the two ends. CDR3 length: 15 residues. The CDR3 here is CASSRDSPNTGELFF. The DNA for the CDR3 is TGTGCCAGCAGCCGGGACTCCCCGAACACCGGGGAGCTGTTTTTT.

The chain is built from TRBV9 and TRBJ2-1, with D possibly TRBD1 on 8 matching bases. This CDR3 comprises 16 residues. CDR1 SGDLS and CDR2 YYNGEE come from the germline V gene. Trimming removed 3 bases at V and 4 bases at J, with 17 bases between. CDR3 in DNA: TGTGCCAGCAGCGCCCAGGGGGGGACAGGTTACAATGAGCAGTTCTTC. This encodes CASSAQGGTGYNEQFF.

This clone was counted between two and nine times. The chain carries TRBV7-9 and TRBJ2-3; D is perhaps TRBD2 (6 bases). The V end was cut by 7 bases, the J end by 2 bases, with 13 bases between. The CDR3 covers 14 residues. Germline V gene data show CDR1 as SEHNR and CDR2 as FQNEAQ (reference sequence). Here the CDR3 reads CASNPLATTDTQYF. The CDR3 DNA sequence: TGTGCCAGCAACCCCCTAGCGACCACAGATACGCAGTATTTT.

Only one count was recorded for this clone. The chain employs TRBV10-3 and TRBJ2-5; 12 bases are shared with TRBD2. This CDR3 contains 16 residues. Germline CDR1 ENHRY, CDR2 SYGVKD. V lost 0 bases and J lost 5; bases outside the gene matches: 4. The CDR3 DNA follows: TGTGCCATCAGTGAGTCTACTAGCGGGGGGCCTGAGACCCAGTACTTC. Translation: CAISESTSGGPETQYF.

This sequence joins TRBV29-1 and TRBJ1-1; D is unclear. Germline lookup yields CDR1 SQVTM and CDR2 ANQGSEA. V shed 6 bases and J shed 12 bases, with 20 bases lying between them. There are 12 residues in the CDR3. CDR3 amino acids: CSVDHGASGSFF. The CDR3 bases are TGCAGCGTCGATCACGGAGCTTCGGGGTCTTTCTTT.

CDR3: CASSQPGLASDTQYF. CDR3 DNA: TGTGCCAGCAGCCAACCGGGACTAGCGTCGGATACGCAGTATTTT. V and J are TRBV14 and TRBJ2-3; 10 bases align to TRBD2. In germline, CDR1 is SGHDN, CDR2 FVKESK. The CDR3 runs 15 residues. The V and J ends lost 2 bases and 6 bases, in that order; junction bases with no gene match: 5.

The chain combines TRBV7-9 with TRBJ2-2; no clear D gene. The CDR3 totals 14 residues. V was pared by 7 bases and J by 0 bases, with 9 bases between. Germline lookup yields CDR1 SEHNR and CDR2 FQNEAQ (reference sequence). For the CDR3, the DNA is TGTGCCAGCAAGAGAACTACGAACACCGGGGAGCTGTTTTTT. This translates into CASKRTTNTGELFF.

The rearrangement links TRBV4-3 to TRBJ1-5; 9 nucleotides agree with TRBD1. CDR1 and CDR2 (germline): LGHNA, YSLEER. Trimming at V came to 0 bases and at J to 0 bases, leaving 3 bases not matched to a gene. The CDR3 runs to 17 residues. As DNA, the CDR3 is TGCGCCAGCAGCCAAGATAGGACAGGGGATAGCAATCAGCCCCAGCATTTT. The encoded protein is CASSQDRTGDSNQPQHF.

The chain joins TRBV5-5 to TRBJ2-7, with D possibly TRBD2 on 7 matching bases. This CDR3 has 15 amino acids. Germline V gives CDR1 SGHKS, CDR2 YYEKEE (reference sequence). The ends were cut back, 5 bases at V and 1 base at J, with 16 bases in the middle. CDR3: CASSGGGLISYEQYF. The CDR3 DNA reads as TGTGCCAGCAGTGGCGGGGGCCTTATATCCTACGAGCAGTACTTC.

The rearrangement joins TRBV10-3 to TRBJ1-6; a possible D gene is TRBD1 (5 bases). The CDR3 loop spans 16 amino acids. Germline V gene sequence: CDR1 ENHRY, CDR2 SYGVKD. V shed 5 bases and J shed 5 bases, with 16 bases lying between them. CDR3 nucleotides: TGTGCCATCAGTCAAATCCCCGGGGGAAATAATTCACCCCTCCACTTT. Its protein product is CAISQIPGGNNSPLHF.

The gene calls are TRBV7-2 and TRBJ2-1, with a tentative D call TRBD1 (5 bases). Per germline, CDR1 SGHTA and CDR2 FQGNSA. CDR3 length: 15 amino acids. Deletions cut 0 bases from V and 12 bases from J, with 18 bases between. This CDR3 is CASSLAVGDRRVQFF. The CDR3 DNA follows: TGTGCCAGCAGCTTAGCTGTTGGCGACAGAAGGGTGCAGTTCTTC. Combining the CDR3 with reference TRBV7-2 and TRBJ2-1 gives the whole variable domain GAGVSQSPSNKVTEKGKDVELRCDPISGHTALYWYRQSLGQGLEFLIYFQGNSAPDKSGLPSDRFSAERTGGSVSTLTIQRTQQEDSAVYLCASSLAVGDRRVQFFGPGTRLTVL.

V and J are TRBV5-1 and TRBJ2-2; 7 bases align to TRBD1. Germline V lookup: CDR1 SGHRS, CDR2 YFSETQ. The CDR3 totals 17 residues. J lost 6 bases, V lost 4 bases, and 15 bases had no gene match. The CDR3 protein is CASSRTGNDFTAGELFF. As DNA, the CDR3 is TGCGCCAGCAGCAGGACAGGTAACGACTTCACGGCCGGGGAGCTGTTTTTT.

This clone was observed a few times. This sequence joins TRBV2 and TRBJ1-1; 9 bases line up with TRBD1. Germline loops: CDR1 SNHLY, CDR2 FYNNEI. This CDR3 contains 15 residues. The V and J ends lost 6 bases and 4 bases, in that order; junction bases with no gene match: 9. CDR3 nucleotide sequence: TGTGCCAGCAGGGACAGGGGCCTCCTTAGCACTGAAGCTTTCTTT. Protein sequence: CASRDRGLLSTEAFF.

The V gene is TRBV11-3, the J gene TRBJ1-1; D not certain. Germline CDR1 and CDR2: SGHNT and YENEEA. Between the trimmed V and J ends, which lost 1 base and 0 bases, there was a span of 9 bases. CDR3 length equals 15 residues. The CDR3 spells CASSLGDGMNTEAFF. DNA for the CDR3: TGTGCCAGCAGCTTAGGAGACGGGATGAACACTGAAGCTTTCTTT.

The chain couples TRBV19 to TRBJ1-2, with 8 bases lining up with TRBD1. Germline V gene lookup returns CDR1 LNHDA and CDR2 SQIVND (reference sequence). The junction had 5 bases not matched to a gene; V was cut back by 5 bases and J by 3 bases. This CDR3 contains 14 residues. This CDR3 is CASSLGQDDYGYTF. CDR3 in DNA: TGTGCCAGTAGTCTGGGACAGGACGACTATGGCTACACCTTC.

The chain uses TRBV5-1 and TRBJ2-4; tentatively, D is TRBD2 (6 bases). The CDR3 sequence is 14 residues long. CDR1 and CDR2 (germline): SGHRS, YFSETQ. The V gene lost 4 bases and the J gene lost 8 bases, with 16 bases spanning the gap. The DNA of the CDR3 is TGCGCCAGCAGCACCCGGGACTTCGCCGACATTCAGTACTTC. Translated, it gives CASSTRDFADIQYF.

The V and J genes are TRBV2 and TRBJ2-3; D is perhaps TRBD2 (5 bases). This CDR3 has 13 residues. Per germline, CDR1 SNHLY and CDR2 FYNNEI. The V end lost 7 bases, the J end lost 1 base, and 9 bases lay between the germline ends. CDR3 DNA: TGTGCCAGCACCCTAGCAGGCACAGATACGCAGTATTTT. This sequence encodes CASTLAGTDTQYF.

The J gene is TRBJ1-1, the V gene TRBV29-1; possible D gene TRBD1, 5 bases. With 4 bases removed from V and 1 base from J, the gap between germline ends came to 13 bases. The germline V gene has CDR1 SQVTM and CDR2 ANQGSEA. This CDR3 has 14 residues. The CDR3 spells CSVARGPRNTEAFF. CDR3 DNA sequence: TGCAGCGTTGCTAGGGGCCCAAGGAACACTGAAGCTTTCTTT. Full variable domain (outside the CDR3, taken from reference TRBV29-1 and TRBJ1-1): SAVISQKPSRDICQRGTSLTIQCQVDSQVTMMFWYRQQPGQSLTLIATANQGSEATYESGFVIDKFPISRPNLTFSTLTVSNMSPEDSSIYLCSVARGPRNTEAFFGQGTRLTVV.

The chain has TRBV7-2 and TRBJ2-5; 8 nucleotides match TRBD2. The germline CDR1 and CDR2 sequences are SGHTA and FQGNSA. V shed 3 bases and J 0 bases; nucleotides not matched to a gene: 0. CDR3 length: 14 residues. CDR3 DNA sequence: TGTGCCAGCAGCTTGCGGGGGGACCAAGAGACCCAGTACTTC. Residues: CASSLRGDQETQYF.

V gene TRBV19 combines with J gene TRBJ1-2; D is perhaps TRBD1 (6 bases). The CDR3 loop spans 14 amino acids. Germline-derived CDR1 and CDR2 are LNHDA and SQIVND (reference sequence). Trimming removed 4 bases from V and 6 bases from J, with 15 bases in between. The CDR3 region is CASSTNHRVHGYTF. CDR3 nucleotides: TGTGCCAGTAGTACAAATCACAGGGTCCATGGCTACACCTTC.

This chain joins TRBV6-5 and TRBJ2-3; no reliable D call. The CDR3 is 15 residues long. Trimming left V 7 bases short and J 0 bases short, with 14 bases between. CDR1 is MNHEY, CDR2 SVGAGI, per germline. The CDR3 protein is CASTETQSSTDTQYF. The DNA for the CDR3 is TGTGCCAGCACCGAAACACAGTCTAGCACAGATACGCAGTATTTT.

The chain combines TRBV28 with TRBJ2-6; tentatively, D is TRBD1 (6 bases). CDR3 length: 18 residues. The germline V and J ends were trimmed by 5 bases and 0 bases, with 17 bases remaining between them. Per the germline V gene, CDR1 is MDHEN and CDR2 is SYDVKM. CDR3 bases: TGTGCCAGCAGTGGAATTTGGGGGCAGAACTCTGGGGCCAACGTCCTGACTTTC. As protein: CASSGIWGQNSGANVLTF.

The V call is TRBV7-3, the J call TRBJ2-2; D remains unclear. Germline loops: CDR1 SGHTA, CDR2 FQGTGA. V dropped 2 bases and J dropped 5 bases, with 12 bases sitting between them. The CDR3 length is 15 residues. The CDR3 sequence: CASSLLGGTTGELFF. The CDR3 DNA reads TGTGCCAGCAGCTTACTTGGCGGCACAACCGGGGAGCTGTTTTTT.

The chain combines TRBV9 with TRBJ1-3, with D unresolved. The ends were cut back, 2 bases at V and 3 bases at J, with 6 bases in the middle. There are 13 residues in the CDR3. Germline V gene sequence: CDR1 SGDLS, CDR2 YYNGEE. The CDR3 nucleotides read TGTGCCAGCAGCGTGACTAATGGAAACACCATATATTTT. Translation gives CASSVTNGNTIYF.

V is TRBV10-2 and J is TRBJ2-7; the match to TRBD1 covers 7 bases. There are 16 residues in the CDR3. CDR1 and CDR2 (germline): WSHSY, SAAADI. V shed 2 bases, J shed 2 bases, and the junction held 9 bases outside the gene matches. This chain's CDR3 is CASSEETPGQPYEQYF. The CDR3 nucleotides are TGCGCCAGCAGTGAGGAAACCCCGGGACAGCCCTACGAGCAGTACTTC.

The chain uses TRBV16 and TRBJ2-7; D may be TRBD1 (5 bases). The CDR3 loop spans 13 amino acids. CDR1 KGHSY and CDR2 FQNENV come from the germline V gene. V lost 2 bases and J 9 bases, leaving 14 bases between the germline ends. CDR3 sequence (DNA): TGTGCCAGCAGCCAAGCCTCAGGGATGGGGCAGTACTTC. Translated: CASSQASGMGQYF.

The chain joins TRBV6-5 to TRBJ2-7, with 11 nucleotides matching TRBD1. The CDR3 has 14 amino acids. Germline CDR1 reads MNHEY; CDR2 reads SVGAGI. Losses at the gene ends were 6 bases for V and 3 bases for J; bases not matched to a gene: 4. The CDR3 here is CASRPGTGGYEQYF. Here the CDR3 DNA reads TGTGCCAGCAGACCCGGGACAGGGGGCTACGAGCAGTACTTC.

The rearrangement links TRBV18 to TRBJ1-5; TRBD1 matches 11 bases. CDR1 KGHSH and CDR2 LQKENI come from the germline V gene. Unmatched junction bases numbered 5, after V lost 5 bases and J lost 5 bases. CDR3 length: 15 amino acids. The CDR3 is CASSSGTGGDQPQHF. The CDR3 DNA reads TGTGCCAGCTCATCCGGGACAGGGGGGGATCAGCCCCAGCATTTT.

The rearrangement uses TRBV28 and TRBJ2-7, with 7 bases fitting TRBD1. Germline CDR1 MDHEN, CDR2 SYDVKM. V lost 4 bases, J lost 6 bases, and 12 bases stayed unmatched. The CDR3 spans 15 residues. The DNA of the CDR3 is TGTGCCAGCAGTTCGTCCGGGACAGTTTACGGCGAGCAGTACTTC. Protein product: CASSSSGTVYGEQYF.

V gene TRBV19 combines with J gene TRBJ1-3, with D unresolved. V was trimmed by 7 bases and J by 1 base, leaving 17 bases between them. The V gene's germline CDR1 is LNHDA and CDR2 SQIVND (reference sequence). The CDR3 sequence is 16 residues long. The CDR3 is CASTPGSSRSGNTIYF. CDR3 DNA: TGTGCCAGTACCCCTGGGAGTAGCCGATCTGGAAACACCATATATTTT.